A selection of T cell receptor beta chains follows, all from one sample in a study of shared clonotypes between healthy human individuals. Libraries were prepared by immunoSEQ multiplex PCR; TCRdb keeps only in-frame clonotypes and omits some of them. This sample has approximately 1.9 million clones; just over 90% occur once, and the top ten carry about 1.7%. The sample was naive CD8+ T cells from PBMCs. Receptors originate from a man aged 18 to 29 in good health. Some clones in this sample may be carry-over from other donors' samples. Each CDR3 is given with its conserved first and last residue. The D gene is left open where the match is weak. Some rows have no size entry. The others give once, few or many, or a class for an expanded clone.

- | TRBJ1-4 | - | TRBV28 | TGTGCCAGCAACGTGAGGGGAGAGGAAAAACTGTTTTTT | CASNVRGEEKLFF
- | TRBJ2-3 | - | TRBV30 | TGTGCCTGGAGCTTCAAACAGAGGACAGATACGCAGTATTTT | CAWSFKQRTDTQYF
- | TRBJ2-7 | - | TRBV5-6 | TGTGCCAGCAGCAGTGAGAGAGTAGTGCAGTACTTC | CASSSERVVQYF
- | TRBJ1-2 | - | TRBV25-1 | TGTGCCAGCAGTGAATGGGCAGGGGTTACCTATGGCTACACCTTC | CASSEWAGVTYGYTF
TRBD2 | TRBJ2-1 | - | TRBV5-1 | TGCGCCAGCAGCTTTAGCGGGAGCTACAATGAGCAGTTCTTC | CASSFSGSYNEQFF
- | TRBJ2-1 | - | TRBV5-1 | TGCGCCAGCAGCTTGGCGGGACCGGACAATGAGCAGTTCTTC | CASSLAGPDNEQFF
- | TRBJ1-1 | - | TRBV6-6 | TGTGCCAGCAGTTACGGGGATTGGGGGATGAACACTGAAGCTTTCTTT | CASSYGDWGMNTEAFF
- | TRBJ1-2 | - | TRBV9 | TGTGCCAGCAGCGTTTACGGGACCCCTTCGGCCTATGGCTACACCTTC | CASSVYGTPSAYGYTF
- | TRBJ2-7 | - | TRBV4-1 | TGCGCCAGCAGCCAACAAGGGGTGGTGTACGAGCAGTACTTC | CASSQQGVVYEQYF
- | TRBJ1-2 | - | TRBV12-5 | TGTGCTAGTGGTCCGGACGTAGACTATGGCTACACCTTC | CASGPDVDYGYTF
TRBD1 | TRBJ1-5 | once | TRBV4-3 | TGCGCCAGCAGCCAAGAACAGGGGGGACAGCCCCAGCATTTT | CASSQEQGGQPQHF
- | TRBJ2-1 | - | TRBV9 | TGTGCCAGCAGCGTAGCTAGGGTGGAGGGGGAGCAGTTCTTC | CASSVARVEGEQFF
TRBD1 | TRBJ1-2 | - | TRBV5-4 | TGTGCCAGCAGAGGGGCGTCCCGGGACAGGGAACTACCCTATGGCTACACCTTC | CASRGASRDRELPYGYTF
- | TRBJ2-7 | - | TRBV6-1 | TGTGCCAGCAGTGTTCAGGGACGGACCTTCTACGAGCAGTACTTC | CASSVQGRTFYEQYF
- | TRBJ2-1 | - | TRBV28 | TGTGCCAGCAGTCCGGACAGTTTGGGATTGAATGAGCAGTTCTTC | CASSPDSLGLNEQFF
- | TRBJ2-7 | - | TRBV30 | TGTGCCTGGAGTACCCTAGTGGGACCGACCATCGAATACTCCTACGAGCAGTACTTC | CAWSTLVGPTIEYSYEQYF
- | TRBJ2-7 | - | TRBV28 | TGTGCCAGCACCCCCGCAGGTCTGTACGAGCAGTACTTC | CASTPAGLYEQYF
- | TRBJ1-2 | - | TRBV27 | TGTGCCAGCGCCCCCGGCGCAAACTATGGCTACACCTTC | CASAPGANYGYTF
- | TRBJ2-1 | - | TRBV27 | TGTGCCAGCAGGATCGGGAAGACCTCCTACAATGAGCAGTTCTTC | CASRIGKTSYNEQFF
- | TRBJ2-1 | - | TRBV7-9 | TGTGCCAGCAGCCCGAAACTGGGCAATGAGCAGTTCTTC | CASSPKLGNEQFF
- | TRBJ2-7 | - | TRBV4-2 | TGTGCCAGCAGCCCCAAAGGGGAGCTGACCTACGAGCAGTACTTC | CASSPKGELTYEQYF
TRBD2 | TRBJ2-1 | - | TRBV5-1 | TGCGCCAGCAGCTTGGAAGGACTAGCGGGATCCGATGAGCAGTTCTTC | CASSLEGLAGSDEQFF
- | TRBJ2-1 | - | TRBV7-2 | TGTGCCACCGGGGACAACCTCTACAATGAGCAGTTCTTC | CATGDNLYNEQFF
- | TRBJ1-1 | - | TRBV15 | TGTGCCACCAGCCCAGGCGGTGAGAACACTGAAGCTTTCTTT | CATSPGGENTEAFF